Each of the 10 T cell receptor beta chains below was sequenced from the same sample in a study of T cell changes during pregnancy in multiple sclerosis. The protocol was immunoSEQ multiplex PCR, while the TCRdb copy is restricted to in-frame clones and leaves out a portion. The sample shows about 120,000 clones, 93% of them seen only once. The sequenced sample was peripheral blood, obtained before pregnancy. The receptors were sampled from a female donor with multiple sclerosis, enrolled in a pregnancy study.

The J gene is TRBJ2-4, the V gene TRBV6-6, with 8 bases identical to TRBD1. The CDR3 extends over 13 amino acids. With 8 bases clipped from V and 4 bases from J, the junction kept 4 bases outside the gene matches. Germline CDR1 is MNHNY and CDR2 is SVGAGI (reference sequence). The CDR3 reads CASQDREKNIQYF. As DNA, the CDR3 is TGTGCCAGCCAGGACAGGGAAAAAAACATTCAGTACTTC.

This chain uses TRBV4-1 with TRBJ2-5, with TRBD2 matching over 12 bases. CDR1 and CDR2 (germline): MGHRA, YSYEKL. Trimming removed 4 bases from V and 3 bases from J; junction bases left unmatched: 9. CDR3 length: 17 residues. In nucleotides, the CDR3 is TGCGCCAGCAGCCTAGAACCGCTAGCGGGGGGGGAAGAGACCCAGTACTTC. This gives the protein CASSLEPLAGGEETQYF.

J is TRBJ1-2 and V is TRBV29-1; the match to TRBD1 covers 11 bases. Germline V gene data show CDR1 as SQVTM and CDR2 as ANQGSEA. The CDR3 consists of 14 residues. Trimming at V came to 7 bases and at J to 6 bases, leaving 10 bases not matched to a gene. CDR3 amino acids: CSARGQGDRDGYTF. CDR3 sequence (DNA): TGCAGCGCCAGGGGACAGGGGGATCGGGATGGCTACACCTTC.

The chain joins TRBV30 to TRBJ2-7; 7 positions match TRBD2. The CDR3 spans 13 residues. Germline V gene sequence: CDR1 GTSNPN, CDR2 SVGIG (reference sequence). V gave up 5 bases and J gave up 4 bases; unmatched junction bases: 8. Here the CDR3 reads CAWVGGGRYEQYF. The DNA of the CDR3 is TGTGCCTGGGTTGGAGGCGGGAGATACGAGCAGTACTTC.

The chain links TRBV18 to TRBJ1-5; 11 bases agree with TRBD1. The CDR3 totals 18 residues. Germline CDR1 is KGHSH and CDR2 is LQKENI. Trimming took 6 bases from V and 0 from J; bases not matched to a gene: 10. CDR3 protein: CASSPAGTGGYSNQPQHF. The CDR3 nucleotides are TGTGCCAGCTCTCCGGCCGGGACAGGGGGTTATAGCAATCAGCCCCAGCATTTT.

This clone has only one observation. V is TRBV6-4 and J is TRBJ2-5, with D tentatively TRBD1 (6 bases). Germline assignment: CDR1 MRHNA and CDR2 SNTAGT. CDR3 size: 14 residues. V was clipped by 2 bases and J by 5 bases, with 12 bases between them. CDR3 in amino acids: CASSDPDSSETQYF. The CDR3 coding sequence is TGTGCCAGCAGTGACCCGGACAGTTCTGAGACCCAGTACTTC.

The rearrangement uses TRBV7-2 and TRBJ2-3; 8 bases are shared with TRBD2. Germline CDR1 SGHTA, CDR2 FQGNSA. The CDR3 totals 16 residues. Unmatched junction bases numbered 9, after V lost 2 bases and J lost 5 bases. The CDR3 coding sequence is TGTGCCAGCAGCTTAATATGGAGGCGGGGGGAAGATACGCAGTATTTT. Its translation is CASSLIWRRGEDTQYF.

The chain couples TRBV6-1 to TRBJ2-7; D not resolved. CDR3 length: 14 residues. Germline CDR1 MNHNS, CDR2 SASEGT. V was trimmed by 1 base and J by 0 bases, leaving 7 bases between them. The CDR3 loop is CASSEVVSSYEQYF. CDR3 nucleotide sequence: TGTGCCAGCAGTGAAGTAGTCTCCTCCTACGAGCAGTACTTC.

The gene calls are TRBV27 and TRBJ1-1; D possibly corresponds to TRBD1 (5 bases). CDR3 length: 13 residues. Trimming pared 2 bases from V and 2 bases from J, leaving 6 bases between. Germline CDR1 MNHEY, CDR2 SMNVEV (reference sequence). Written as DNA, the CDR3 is TGTGCCAGCAGTTTACAGGGAAACACTGAAGCTTTCTTT. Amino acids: CASSLQGNTEAFF.

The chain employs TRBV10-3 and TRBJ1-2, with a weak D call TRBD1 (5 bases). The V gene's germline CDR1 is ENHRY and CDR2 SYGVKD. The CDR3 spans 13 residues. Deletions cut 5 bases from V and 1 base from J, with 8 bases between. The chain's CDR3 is CAISQTVNYGYTF. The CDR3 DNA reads TGTGCCATCAGTCAGACAGTTAACTATGGCTACACCTTC.